The 16 T cell receptor beta chains in this list originate from one sample, sequenced in a study of early T cells in non-severe SARS-CoV-2 infection. TCRdb analysed the 5' RACE reads with MiXCR anew, one entry per CDR3 protein. The data contain about 83,000 distinct CDR3 sequences, roughly an eighth of them singletons. Specimen: whole blood. Receptors originate from an adult who was a healthcare worker with PCR-confirmed SARS-CoV-2 infection or an uninfected control (not recorded which).

This clonotype was recorded at least ten times. The rearrangement joins TRBV7-8 to TRBJ1-1; no reliable D call. The CDR3 runs to 13 residues. CDR1 is SGHVS and CDR2 is FQNEAQ in the germline V gene. V was cut by 7 bases and J by 1 base, with 10 bases left in between. This chain's CDR3 is CASTAVKNTEAFF. The CDR3 DNA is TGTGCCAGCACAGCAGTCAAGAACACTGAAGCTTTCTTT.

The table lists this clonotype with a few counts. J is TRBJ2-1 and V is TRBV6-2 or TRBV6-3, with 12 bases matching TRBD2. CDR3 length: 15 residues. The germline gives CDR1 MNHEY, CDR2 SVGEGT. V was pared by 6 bases and J by 3 bases, with 3 bases of the junction left unmatched. The CDR3 here is CASSRLAGVYNEQFF. CDR3 DNA sequence: TGTGCCAGCAGCAGACTAGCGGGGGTCTACAATGAGCAGTTCTTC.

This clonotype was observed many times. This sequence joins TRBV12-3 or TRBV12-4 and TRBJ1-2, with 7 bases aligning to TRBD1. Trimming at V came to 6 bases and at J to 4 bases, leaving 5 bases not matched to a gene. The length of the CDR3 is 13 residues. CDR3 bases: TGTGCCAGCAGACAGGGGTTCGGCTATGGCTACACCTTC. It specifies CASRQGFGYGYTF.

As concerns this clonotype: The junction departs from the called germline gene at one end, perhaps through a read error. The chain carries TRBV20-1 and TRBJ2-3; weak D call: TRBD2 (5 bases). The CDR3 runs 15 residues. The germline CDR1 and CDR2 sequences are DFQATT and SNEGSKA (reference sequence). CDR3 coding DNA: TGCAGTGCTAGTTTCGTCGAGCCTAGCACAGATACGCAGTACTTT. Amino acids: CSASFVEPSTDTQYF.

The rearrangement uses TRBV9 and TRBJ2-2; 10 positions agree with TRBD2. Germline CDR1 and CDR2: SGDLS and YYNGEE. J was trimmed by 8 bases and V by 0 bases; bases with no gene match: 1. This CDR3 is built from 14 residues. CDR3 residues: CASSVATSGGELFF. Here the CDR3 DNA reads TGTGCCAGCAGCGTAGCGACTAGCGGGGGGGAGCTGTTTTTT. Filled out from reference TRBV9 and TRBJ2-2, the complete variable domain reads DSGVTQTPKHLITATGQRVTLRCSPRSGDLSVYWYQQSLDQGLQFLIQYYNGEERAKGNILERFSAQQFPDLHSELNLSSLELGDSALYFCASSVATSGGELFFGEGSRLTVL.

This clonotype was observed many times. The chain carries TRBV5-5 and TRBJ2-7; a weak D match, TRBD1 (5 bases). V gave up 3 bases and J gave up 9 bases, with 19 bases separating them. The CDR3 runs 14 residues. CDR1 is SGHKS, CDR2 YYEKEE, per germline (reference sequence). DNA of the CDR3: TGTGCCAGCAGCTCGGACAACGCGTCTATGGGGCAGTACTTC. Amino acids: CASSSDNASMGQYF.

The J gene is TRBJ1-5, the V gene TRBV11-2; no reliable D call. Looked up from germline, CDR1 is SGHAT and CDR2 is FQNNGV. Trimming cost V 5 bases and J 7 bases, with 12 bases left between them. The CDR3 is 13 residues long. The CDR3 bases are TGTGCCAGCAGCGTCACCAGAGCGCAGCCCCAGCATTTT. Translating it yields CASSVTRAQPQHF.

This clonotype was seen many times. This rearrangement joins TRBV6-2 or TRBV6-3 to TRBJ1-6; D may be TRBD1 (6 bases). Germline assignment: CDR1 MNHEY and CDR2 SVGEGT. This CDR3 is built from 17 residues. V dropped 4 bases and J dropped 0 bases, with 13 bases sitting between them. CDR3 residues: CASSFSSGASYNSPLHF. CDR3 in DNA: TGTGCCAGCAGTTTCAGCTCGGGGGCCTCCTATAATTCACCCCTCCACTTT.

This chain uses TRBV30 with TRBJ2-1; D is tentatively TRBD1 or TRBD2 (7 bases each). V dropped 5 bases and J dropped 2 bases, with 13 bases sitting between them. The germline gives CDR1 GTSNPN, CDR2 SVGIG (reference sequence). The CDR3 length is 14 residues. CDR3 in amino acids: CAWAQGGAYNEQFF. CDR3 DNA sequence: TGTGCCTGGGCGCAGGGGGGGGCCTACAATGAGCAGTTCTTC.

This clonotype was seen repeatedly, ten times or more. The V gene is TRBV29-1, the J gene TRBJ1-2; D gene ambiguous. The V gene lost 3 bases and the J gene lost 8 bases, with 4 bases spanning the gap. Germline lookup yields CDR1 SQVTM and CDR2 ANQGSEA. The CDR3 covers 9 residues. The CDR3 reads CSVDGGYTF. CDR3 DNA sequence: TGCAGCGTTGACGGCGGCTACACCTTC. Combining the CDR3 with reference TRBV29-1 and TRBJ1-2 gives the whole variable domain SAVISQKPSRDICQRGTSLTIQCQVDSQVTMMFWYRQQPGQSLTLIATANQGSEATYESGFVIDKFPISRPNLTFSTLTVSNMSPEDSSIYLCSVDGGYTFGSGTRLTVV.

This clonotype was found a few times. The DNA is left out, because the CDR3 cannot be placed on it with certainty; the CDR3 is given as TCRdb lists it. V is TRBV29-1 and J is TRBJ1-3; the tabulated D call, TRBD1, remains unverified against the DNA. The germline V gene encodes CDR1 SQVTM and CDR2 ANQGSEA. The CDR3 is 13 amino acids in total, end residues counted. The CDR3 loop is CSVGPGSGNTIYF.

Concerning this clonotype itself: A much larger clone is a single base away; this may be a read error. In nucleotides, the CDR3 is TGTGCCAGCAGCTCCGATACTAGCACCGGGGAGCTGTTTTTT. Amino acid sequence: CASSSDTSTGELFF. This rearrangement joins TRBV7-9 to TRBJ2-2; tentative D call: TRBD2 (5 bases). CDR1 is SEHNR, CDR2 FQNEAQ, per germline (reference sequence). This CDR3 contains 14 residues. V dropped 4 bases and J dropped 4 bases, with 10 bases sitting between them.

There are many counts of this clonotype. CDR3 sequence reads: CSARPDSSTDTQYF. In nucleotides, the CDR3 is TGCAGTGCTAGGCCGGACAGTAGCACAGATACGCAGTATTTT. The genes are TRBV20-1 and TRBJ2-3; a possible D gene is TRBD1 (6 bases). There are 14 residues in the CDR3. Trimming took off 3 bases at V and 0 bases at J, with 10 bases between the two ends. The germline gives CDR1 DFQATT, CDR2 SNEGSKA (reference sequence).

This clonotype was seen a handful of times. The V and J genes are TRBV10-2 and TRBJ1-5; D gene uncertain. This CDR3 has 15 amino acids. The germline V and J ends were trimmed by 6 bases and 2 bases, with 14 bases remaining between them. Germline V gives CDR1 WSHSY, CDR2 SAAADI. The CDR3 nucleotides read TGCGCCAGCAGCGAGCTTCAATACGGCAATCAGCCCCAGCATTTT. This sequence encodes CASSELQYGNQPQHF.

Only a few counts were recorded for this clonotype. This sequence joins TRBV20-1 and TRBJ2-3; D perhaps matches TRBD2 (7 bases). The CDR3 length is 16 residues. The V and J ends lost 6 bases and 2 bases respectively, with 21 bases between them. Germline V lookup: CDR1 DFQATT, CDR2 SNEGSKA (reference sequence). In DNA, the CDR3 is TGCAGTGCCCCTATGGTTAGGGGGGGGTTCACAGATACGCAGTATTTT. Translated: CSAPMVRGGFTDTQYF.

This clonotype was observed many times. The chain recombines TRBV6-6 with TRBJ1-4, with TRBD1 matching 9 bases. V lost 6 bases to trimming and J lost 0 bases; unmatched junction nucleotides: 8. The length of the CDR3 is 17 residues. In germline, CDR1 is MNHNY, CDR2 SVGAGI (reference sequence). The chain's CDR3 is CASSPDRGKATNEKLFF. The CDR3 region has the DNA TGTGCCAGCAGCCCCGACAGGGGGAAAGCAACTAATGAAAAACTGTTTTTT.